The sequence of this T cell receptor (beta chain) was determined in a study of regulatory and conventional T cells in RAG deficiency. Assay: immunoSEQ multiplex PCR; the TCRdb copy retains only in-frame clones and omits some. The sample lists over 10,000 clones, around 94% occurring once. Study-wide findings and caveats: Shorter CDR3s in all patient subsets; >80% Treg-Tconv overlap in Omenn. Other subsets showed 9.5 to 10-fold reductions, but Treg unique TCR beta sequences fell roughly 100-fold in these patients. Shannon entropy was markedly lower and Simpson indices higher in RAG-deficient patients than control T-cell subsets.

Germline V gives CDR1 MGHDK, CDR2 SYGVNS. This CDR3 contains 17 residues. V gave up 4 bases and J gave up 3 bases, with 19 bases separating them. Genomic DNA came from blood conventional CD4+ T cells gated CD25-low CD127-high. A note on this clone: As yet, its antigen is unknown.

The data also belong to a second study, concerning regulatory T cells. As reported in that work: The PCR used 52 TRBV and 13 TRBJ primers. Regulatory T cells showed the strongest V-J pair restriction and V/J gene skewing among patient repertoires.

The clonotype originates from a human donor in good health. The chain links TRBV25-1 to TRBJ2-1, with D uncertain. Material: CD4+ effector T cells sorted from blood. The CDR3 DNA reads as TGTGCCAGCAGTGGTCCGCCCAATTCCCCTCTCTACAATGAGCAGTTCTTC. This translates into CASSGPPNSPLYNEQFF.